This TCR beta chain came from a study of T cell responses to AZD1222 COVID-19 vaccine. The ends lost 1 base at V and 5 bases at J; junction bases unmatched: 5. Germline loops: CDR1 SEHNR, CDR2 FQNEAQ (reference sequence). This CDR3 contains 15 residues. Produced via immunoSEQ multiplex PCR; TCRdb's table is partial and in-frame only. In the table there are roughly 190,000 clones, approximately 90% of which are singletons. Source: peripheral blood, taken on day 0 of AZD1222 vaccination. The receptor's source is an adult in good health. The chain is built from TRBV7-9 and TRBJ1-5, with 7 bases aligning to TRBD1. CDR3 sequence (DNA): TGTGCCAGCAGCTTAGATGGCAGGGGGGATCAGCCCCAGCATTTT. Protein: CASSLDGRGDQPQHF. Full variable domain (remainder filled in from reference TRBV7-9 and TRBJ1-5): DTGVSQNPRHKITKRGQNVTFRCDPISEHNRLYWYRQTLGQGPEFLTYFQNEAQLEKSRLLSDRFSAERPKGSFSTLEIQRTEQGDSAMYLCASSLDGRGDQPQHFGDGTRLSIL.